One and the same sample provided the 12 T cell receptor beta chains below, sequenced in a study of Graves' ophthalmopathy and Graves' hyperthyroidism. Scientists amplified the TCR beta CDR3 regions from RNA transcripts. A first-round RT-PCR used HTBI primers, followed by a second-round multiplex PCR. TCRdb itself ran the multiplex PCR reads through MiXCR, one entry per CDR3 protein. The sample holds fewer than 400,000 distinct CDR3 sequences, about a sixth seen once. Sequences were obtained from peripheral blood. Receptors originate from a woman younger than 35 with Graves' ophthalmopathy.

This clonotype was picked up a small number of times. A read error may account for a junction end that differs from germline. The chain employs TRBV18 and TRBJ1-1, with no clear D. The length of the CDR3 is 13 residues. Germline values: CDR1 KGHSH, CDR2 LQKENI. The CDR3 loop reads CASSGQVNAEAFF. CDR3 bases: TGTGCCAGCTCCGGGCAGGTGAACGCTGAAGCTTTCTTT.

This clonotype was found many times. The genes are TRBV19 and TRBJ2-7; 7 bases map to TRBD1. The trim removed 5 bases at V and 1 base at J, leaving 8 bases unmatched. CDR1 and CDR2 (germline): LNHDA, SQIVND (reference sequence). The CDR3 has 15 amino acids. CDR3 residues: CASSSRQGASYEQYF. Written as DNA, the CDR3 is TGTGCCAGTAGTTCACGACAGGGTGCTTCCTACGAGCAGTACTTC.

Ten or more counts support this clonotype. Mismatch with germline at one junction end may stem from a read error. This chain connects TRBV11-2 to TRBJ1-3, with D maybe TRBD1 (6 bases). This CDR3 region has 15 residues. The germline gives CDR1 SGHAT, CDR2 FQNNGV. The CDR3 is CASSPQGLSGSTIYF. CDR3 DNA: TGTGCCAGCAGCCCACAGGGCCTCTCTGGAAGCACCATATATTTT.

Only a few counts were recorded for this clonotype. V usage is TRBV6-1 and J usage is TRBJ1-6; possibly TRBD1 for D (5 bases). Trimming left V 5 bases short and J 10 bases short, with 12 bases between. Germline V gives CDR1 MNHNS, CDR2 SASEGT. The CDR3 loop spans 13 amino acids. This CDR3 is CASSPDSGSPLHF. CDR3 bases: TGTGCCAGCAGTCCCGACAGCGGCTCACCCCTCCACTTT.

In this sample, this clonotype turned up many times. This chain uses TRBV9 with TRBJ1-2; TRBD1 is a possible D gene (5 bases). Trimming shortened V by 0 bases and J by 13 bases, and 25 bases separated the two germline ends. The CDR3 consists of 16 residues. Germline V lookup: CDR1 SGDLS, CDR2 YYNGEE. The chain's CDR3 is CASSVVEHTPEGRFTF. The CDR3 region has the DNA TGTGCCAGCAGCGTAGTGGAACATACCCCCGAGGGGCGCTTCACCTTC.

At least ten counts were recorded for this clonotype. The chain couples TRBV6-2 or TRBV6-3 to TRBJ2-5; D call uncertain. V was trimmed by 5 bases and J by 3 bases, leaving 10 bases between them. This CDR3 has 13 amino acids. Looked up from germline, CDR1 is MNHEY and CDR2 is SVGEGT. CDR3 in amino acids: CASSGMSKETQYF. CDR3 in DNA: TGTGCCAGCAGTGGAATGTCTAAAGAGACCCAGTACTTC.

The chain joins TRBV29-1 to TRBJ1-2, with D possibly TRBD1 on 6 matching bases. CDR3 size: 12 residues. Germline V gene lookup returns CDR1 SQVTM and CDR2 ANQGSEA. Trimming shortened V by 7 bases and J by 7 bases, and 16 bases separated the two germline ends. This chain's CDR3 is CSAQGGGGGYTF. CDR3 DNA sequence: TGCAGCGCGCAGGGAGGGGGTGGTGGCTACACCTTC.

This clonotype was seen ten or more times. V gene TRBV6-2 or TRBV6-3 combines with J gene TRBJ1-1; possibly TRBD1 for D (6 bases). V was cut by 4 bases and J by 0 bases, with 15 bases left in between. Per germline, CDR1 MNHEY and CDR2 SVGEGT. CDR3 length equals 16 residues. As DNA, the CDR3 is TGTGCCAGCAGTTCACCGAGGACAGCCATGAACACTGAAGCTTTCTTT. Translation gives CASSSPRTAMNTEAFF.

V is TRBV12-3 or TRBV12-4 and J is TRBJ1-2; TRBD1 agrees at 9 bases. This CDR3 comprises 14 residues. V was clipped by 6 bases and J by 6 bases; unmatched bases: 8. CDR3 loop: CASRAPGQGDGYTF. In nucleotides, the CDR3 is TGTGCCAGCAGGGCACCGGGACAGGGAGATGGCTACACCTTC.

The chain couples TRBV11-3 to TRBJ1-6, with TRBD1 matching 10 bases. The CDR3 consists of 16 residues. Germline V CDR1 and CDR2: SGHNT, YENEEA. Unmatched junction bases numbered 9, after V lost 2 bases and J lost 11 bases. The CDR3 reads CASSLTWGTGEPPLHF. The CDR3 region has the DNA TGTGCCAGCAGCTTAACGTGGGGGACAGGGGAACCACCCCTCCACTTT.

This clonotype was seen ten or more times. The gene calls are TRBV12-3 or TRBV12-4 and TRBJ1-1, with 9 bases lining up with TRBD1. The CDR3 has 16 residues. The ends lost 2 bases at V and 5 bases at J; junction bases unmatched: 9. The CDR3 protein is CASSLRATGGRTEAFF. In DNA form, the CDR3 reads TGTGCCAGCAGTTTACGGGCCACAGGGGGCAGGACTGAAGCTTTCTTT.

This clonotype was observed at least ten times. J is TRBJ2-7 and V is TRBV20-1; possible D gene TRBD2, 6 bases. There are 15 residues in the CDR3. Germline-derived CDR1 and CDR2 are DFQATT and SNEGSKA (reference sequence). V dropped 2 bases and J dropped 3 bases, with 17 bases sitting between them. CDR3 residues: CSARLQGLRIYEQYF. In nucleotides, the CDR3 is TGCAGTGCTAGACTCCAGGGACTGCGGATCTACGAGCAGTACTTC.